The present entry profiles one T cell receptor beta chain with its context. This sample is drawn from a study of blood T cell repertoires in COVID-19. The overall study: Collection of acute and convalescent COVID-19 samples took place in the United States, Italy and Spain. T cells, B-cell-depleted T cells, or PBMCs supplied cDNA or gDNA.

Methods used by the authors: Cell counts per sample came from amplifying reference gene primers. Here immunoSEQ multiplex PCR was the method, and the copy in TCRdb shows in-frame clones only, minus some. V, J and clone size are taken as reported in that table, and D and trimming were inferred from the DNA itself. This table has about 240,000 clones, 75% to 90% appearing once. With 5 bases clipped from V and 2 bases from J, the junction kept 10 bases outside the gene matches. This CDR3 comprises 17 residues. Germline CDR1 SEHNR, CDR2 FQNEAQ (reference sequence). Material for sequencing was peripheral blood. This rearrangement joins TRBV7-9 to TRBJ2-3, with 10 bases identical to TRBD1. The origin of this receptor is a woman in her sixties with active or convalescent COVID-19. The CDR3 DNA reads TGTGCCAGCAGCCGTTTCGGACAGGGGGGCCTCACAGATACGCAGTATTTT. This codes for CASSRFGQGGLTDTQYF.